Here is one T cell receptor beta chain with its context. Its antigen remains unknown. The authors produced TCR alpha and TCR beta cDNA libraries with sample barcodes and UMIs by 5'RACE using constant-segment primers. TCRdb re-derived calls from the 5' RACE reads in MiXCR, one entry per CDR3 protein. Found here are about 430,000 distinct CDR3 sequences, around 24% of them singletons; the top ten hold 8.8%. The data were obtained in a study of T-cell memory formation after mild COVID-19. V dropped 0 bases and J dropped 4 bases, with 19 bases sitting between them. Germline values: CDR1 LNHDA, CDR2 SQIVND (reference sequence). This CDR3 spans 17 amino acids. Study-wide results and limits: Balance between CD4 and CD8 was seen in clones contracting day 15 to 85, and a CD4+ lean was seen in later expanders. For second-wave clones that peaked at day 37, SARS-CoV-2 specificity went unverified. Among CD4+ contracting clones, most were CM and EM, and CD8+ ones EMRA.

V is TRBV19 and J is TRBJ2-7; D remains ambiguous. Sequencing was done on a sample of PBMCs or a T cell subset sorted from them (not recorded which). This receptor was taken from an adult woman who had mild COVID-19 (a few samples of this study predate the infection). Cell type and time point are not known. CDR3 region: CASSIDRFRFTSYEQYF. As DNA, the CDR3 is TGTGCCAGTAGTATAGATCGTTTCAGATTTACGTCGTACGAGCAGTACTTC.